This T cell receptor beta chain was recovered during a study of siplizumab effects on memory and regulatory T cells. Regarding this clone: As yet, its antigen is unknown.

V shed 5 bases and J shed 1 base, with 3 bases lying between them. The germline V gene encodes CDR1 KGHSH and CDR2 LQKENI. This CDR3 region has 12 residues. Profiled with immunoSEQ multiplex PCR; TCRdb holds only in-frame clones, not every one. This table has some 100,000 clones, about nine tenths appearing once. Study-level findings and limits: Only a minor fraction of alloreactive clones mapped to unstimulated subsets. In controls, roughly 25% of mappable alloreactive CD4+ clones were Treg-derived on average, versus 68.8% with siplizumab. No functional test confirmed suppression by proliferating siplizumab-culture Tregs. Proliferating clones, CD4+ or CD8+, lacked an assignable naive or memory phenotype in roughly 80-97% of cases.

The sample comprised CD4+ T cells sorted from blood. V and J are TRBV18 and TRBJ1-5; D is ambiguous. The sequence came from a human donor in good health. Some clones in this sample may be carry-over from other donors' samples. The CDR3 here is CASSGSNQPQHF. CDR3 nucleotide sequence: TGTGCCAGCTCAGGGAGCAATCAGCCCCAGCATTTT.